This TCR beta chain was documented in a study of T cell changes during pregnancy in multiple sclerosis. The CDR3 has 16 amino acids. Unmatched junction bases numbered 7, after V lost 2 bases and J lost 1 base. Germline CDR1 and CDR2: MDHEN and SYDVKM. Profiling relied on immunoSEQ multiplex PCR, and the TCRdb table lists in-frame clones only, not all of them. The sample shows roughly 100,000 clones, more than 80% of them seen only once. This clonotype was sampled from a female donor with multiple sclerosis, enrolled in a pregnancy study. This specimen was peripheral blood, taken before pregnancy. The chain couples TRBV28 to TRBJ2-7, with 8 bases that match TRBD2. CDR3 nucleotide sequence: TGTGCCAGCAGTTTAACCTCCAGCGGGAGTTCCTACGAGCAGTACTTC. It yields the protein CASSLTSSGSSYEQYF.